One and the same sample provided the 28 T cell receptor beta chains below, sequenced in a study of shared clonotypes between healthy human individuals (dated by TCRdb to 2020 to 2022). Library preparation was by the immunoSEQ multiplex PCR assay. In TCRdb, the immuneACCESS table is reduced to in-frame sequences with V and J assigned. These tables do not hold every clone; where another copy was compared, an unresolved V gene accounts for under half, and the others remain unexplained. The sample includes around 2,100,000 clones, with just under 95% observed a single time. Clones ranked in the top ten supply less than 1.5% of the sample. CD8 naive samples consisted of CD45RO-negative cells that were positively selected for CCR7, yielding a CD45RA+CCR7+ population without TemRA cells. The material sequenced was naive CD8+ T cells sorted from blood. What the cell subset or site label conveys for this sample: CD45RA+CCR7+. These receptors were taken from a man in his late teens or twenties in good health.

The J gene is TRBJ2-1, the V gene TRBV28; 9 bases are shared with TRBD2. Germline V gene sequence: CDR1 MDHEN, CDR2 SYDVKM. J gave up 5 bases and V 4 bases, and 6 bases lay outside the gene matches. The CDR3 sequence is 15 residues long. The CDR3 coding sequence is TGTGCCAGCAGTTCCCCGACTAGCGGAGACAATGAGCAGTTCTTC. This codes for CASSSPTSGDNEQFF.

This chain joins TRBV28 and TRBJ2-4, with TRBD2 matching 12 bases. The CDR3 is 17 residues long. Trimming cost V 6 bases and J 7 bases; bases outside gene matches: 13. Germline lookup yields CDR1 MDHEN and CDR2 SYDVKM. The CDR3 here is CASSFPTSGGFSNIQYF. CDR3 nucleotide sequence: TGTGCCAGCAGCTTCCCGACTAGCGGGGGATTTAGCAACATTCAGTACTTC.

The chain employs TRBV28 and TRBJ2-7; 9 nucleotides line up with TRBD1. With V trimmed by 3 bases and J by 6 bases, 6 bases remained unmatched. Germline assignment: CDR1 MDHEN and CDR2 SYDVKM. The CDR3 runs to 14 residues. CDR3 sequence: CASSFADRGVEQYF. As DNA, the CDR3 is TGTGCCAGCAGTTTCGCGGACAGGGGAGTCGAGCAGTACTTC.

For this clone: Other DNA sequences in this specimen translate into the identical CDR3. V gene TRBV11-2 combines with J gene TRBJ2-7; D remains ambiguous. CDR1 is SGHAT and CDR2 is FQNNGV in the germline V gene. The CDR3 has 13 residues. V lost 1 base to trimming and J lost 2 bases, with 6 bases between them. Here the CDR3 DNA reads TGTGCCAGCAGCTTAGGCCCAGCCTACGAGCAGTACTTC. Translated: CASSLGPAYEQYF.

This chain links TRBV4-1 with TRBJ2-3, with D possibly being TRBD2 (6 bases). V gave up 0 bases and J gave up 0 bases, with 13 bases separating them. This CDR3 contains 17 residues. Germline CDR1 MGHRA, CDR2 YSYEKL. The CDR3, as DNA: TGCGCCAGCAGCCAAGATACGGAGGGTTGGAGCACAGATACGCAGTATTTT. Translation gives CASSQDTEGWSTDTQYF.

Regarding this clone: Other nucleotide sequences in the sample specify the same CDR3. The CDR3 DNA reads as TGCGCCAGCAGCCAAGAGGGGTACAATGAGCAGTTCTTC. Translated: CASSQEGYNEQFF. V gene TRBV4-3 combines with J gene TRBJ2-1; no reliable D call. V lost 0 bases and J lost 4, with 4 bases in between. The CDR3 is 13 amino acids. CDR1 and CDR2 (germline): LGHNA, YSLEER.

The V gene is TRBV11-3, the J gene TRBJ2-6; TRBD1 agrees at 7 bases. This CDR3 comprises 18 residues. V gave up 4 bases and J gave up 0 bases; unmatched junction bases: 9. Germline loops: CDR1 SGHNT, CDR2 YENEEA. DNA for the CDR3: TGTGCCAGCAGCTCCCTAGGGACAGAGAGCTCTGGGGCCAACGTCCTGACTTTC. The encoded protein is CASSSLGTESSGANVLTF.

The chain joins TRBV5-1 to TRBJ1-1, with 7 bases matching TRBD1. Looked up from germline, CDR1 is SGHRS and CDR2 is YFSETQ. The junction had 7 bases not matched to a gene; V was cut back by 4 bases and J by 4 bases. The CDR3 spans 14 residues. In DNA, the CDR3 is TGCGCCAGCAGCCCGGGCGAGGGGGCCACTGAAGCTTTCTTT. Translation gives CASSPGEGATEAFF. Full variable domain (outside the CDR3, taken from reference TRBV5-1 and TRBJ1-1): KAGVTQTPRYLIKTRGQQVTLSCSPISGHRSVSWYQQTPGQGLQFLFEYFSETQRNKGNFPGRFSGRQFSNSRSEMNVSTLELGDSALYLCASSPGEGATEAFFGQGTRLTVV.

The J gene is TRBJ2-7, the V gene TRBV9, with D perhaps given as TRBD1 or TRBD2 (5 bases each). The germline gives CDR1 SGDLS, CDR2 YYNGEE. The CDR3 totals 13 residues. Trimming took 4 bases from V and 5 from J, leaving 13 bases between them. CDR3 coding DNA: TGTGCCAGCAGCCCCGGGACCCCGGACGAGCAGTACTTC. Amino acids: CASSPGTPDEQYF. Full variable domain (rest looked up from reference TRBV9 and TRBJ2-7): DSGVTQTPKHLITATGQRVTLRCSPRSGDLSVYWYQQSLDQGLQFLIQYYNGEERAKGNILERFSAQQFPDLHSELNLSSLELGDSALYFCASSPGTPDEQYFGPGTRLTVT.

This chain uses TRBV7-6 with TRBJ2-3; D is perhaps TRBD2 (5 bases). Germline V gives CDR1 SGHVS, CDR2 FNYEAQ. The V end lost 1 base, the J end lost 0 bases, and 11 bases lay between the germline ends. The CDR3 is 16 residues long. CDR3 protein: CASSLDPQRSTDTQYF. The CDR3 DNA reads TGTGCCAGCAGCTTAGACCCTCAGCGGAGCACAGATACGCAGTATTTT.

The chain joins TRBV4-1 to TRBJ1-1; D is unresolved. Per germline, CDR1 MGHRA and CDR2 YSYEKL. V was shortened by 0 bases and J by 4 bases, with 12 bases between the two germline ends. The CDR3 has 15 residues. CDR3 residues: CASSQDPGSTTEAFF. The CDR3, as DNA: TGCGCCAGCAGCCAAGATCCCGGTAGTACCACTGAAGCTTTCTTT.

The J gene is TRBJ2-3, the V gene TRBV18, with D perhaps matching TRBD2 (6 bases). V shed 8 bases and J shed 0 bases, with 18 bases lying between them. The CDR3 has 16 amino acids. CDR1 is KGHSH, CDR2 LQKENI, per germline. The CDR3 region has the DNA TGTGCCAGCGCAGGGTCCCGCGGGATGAGCACAGATACGCAGTATTTT. Protein product: CASAGSRGMSTDTQYF. The entire variable domain, with the rest obtained from reference TRBV18 and TRBJ2-3, is as follows: NAGVMQNPRHLVRRRGQEARLRCSPMKGHSHVYWYRQLPEEGLKFMVYLQKENIIDESGMPKERFSAEFPKEGPSILRIQQVVRGDSAAYFCASAGSRGMSTDTQYFGPGTRLTVL.

CDR3 sequence reads: CASSHPFSSGITDTQYF. As DNA, the CDR3 is TGTGCCAGCAGCCATCCCTTTTCTAGCGGGATCACAGATACGCAGTATTTT. The rearrangement links TRBV7-9 to TRBJ2-3; the match to TRBD2 covers 9 bases. The V and J ends lost 5 bases and 2 bases, in that order; junction bases with no gene match: 11. The germline V gene encodes CDR1 SEHNR and CDR2 FQNEAQ (reference sequence). CDR3 length: 17 residues.

The rearrangement links TRBV9 to TRBJ2-2, with D tentatively TRBD2 (5 bases). There are 15 residues in the CDR3. In germline, CDR1 is SGDLS, CDR2 YYNGEE. V lost 3 bases, J lost 1 base, and 10 bases lay in between. CDR3 region: CASSDRDLNTGELFF. CDR3 bases: TGTGCCAGCAGCGACCGGGATCTGAACACCGGGGAGCTGTTTTTT.

The chain links TRBV30 to TRBJ2-3; no clear D gene. This CDR3 region has 16 residues. V lost 3 bases and J 2 bases, leaving 18 bases between the germline ends. Per germline, CDR1 GTSNPN and CDR2 SVGIG (reference sequence). The CDR3 sequence: CAWSADVDPFTDTQYF. The DNA of the CDR3 is TGTGCCTGGAGCGCCGACGTAGACCCCTTCACAGATACGCAGTATTTT.

The rearrangement uses TRBV9 and TRBJ2-1; a possible D gene is TRBD2 (5 bases). V was cut by 3 bases and J by 0 bases, with 10 bases left in between. The CDR3 sequence is 15 residues long. Germline V lookup: CDR1 SGDLS, CDR2 YYNGEE. CDR3 coding DNA: TGTGCCAGCAGCGCGGAGGATACCTCCTACAATGAGCAGTTCTTC. Protein sequence: CASSAEDTSYNEQFF.

The rearrangement links TRBV6-5 to TRBJ2-7, with 10 bases aligning to TRBD2. From germline, CDR1 is MNHEY and CDR2 SVGAGI. Unmatched junction bases numbered 3, after V lost 6 bases and J lost 1 base. This CDR3 is built from 14 residues. CDR3 nucleotides: TGTGCCAGCAGGAATAGCGGGGGGTCCTACGAGCAGTACTTC. Encoded protein: CASRNSGGSYEQYF.

The chain links TRBV15 to TRBJ2-5, with 9 nucleotides matching TRBD1. Trimming removed 4 bases from V and 5 bases from J; junction bases left unmatched: 8. Germline V CDR1 and CDR2: LNHNV, YYDKDF (reference sequence). The CDR3 has 15 residues. The CDR3 is CATSTGQGGAETQYF. CDR3 DNA: TGTGCCACCAGCACGGGACAGGGCGGCGCGGAGACCCAGTACTTC.

This clone has only one observation. The rearrangement links TRBV19 to TRBJ2-7; D gene ambiguous. CDR3 length equals 15 residues. The V end was cut by 3 bases, the J end by 3 bases, with 15 bases between. Germline loops: CDR1 LNHDA, CDR2 SQIVND (reference sequence). As DNA, the CDR3 is TGTGCCAGTAGTATTTCGGAGCAGGCCGGCTACGAGCAGTACTTC. Translated, it gives CASSISEQAGYEQYF.

J is TRBJ2-5 and V is TRBV6-5; 7 nucleotides match TRBD1. This CDR3 contains 15 residues. CDR1 and CDR2 from the germline V gene are MNHEY and SVGAGI. J gave up 5 bases and V 8 bases, and 14 bases lay outside the gene matches. CDR3: CASGESLQGIETQYF. CDR3 in DNA: TGTGCCAGCGGGGAGTCGCTACAGGGGATCGAGACCCAGTACTTC.

The rearrangement links TRBV11-3 to TRBJ2-1; 9 bases align to TRBD2. With V trimmed by 2 bases and J by 9 bases, 17 bases remained unmatched. This CDR3 contains 18 residues. Germline CDR1 SGHNT, CDR2 YENEEA. DNA of the CDR3: TGTGCCAGCAGCTTAAATCCGTTGGCGGGAGGGCCTTTGCCTGAGCAGTTCTTC. This translates into CASSLNPLAGGPLPEQFF.

The chain recombines TRBV29-1 with TRBJ2-1; a weak D match, TRBD1 (6 bases). The germline gives CDR1 SQVTM, CDR2 ANQGSEA. V shed 6 bases and J shed 1 base, with 10 bases lying between them. The CDR3 is made up of 13 amino acids. CDR3 in DNA: TGCAGCGTACGGGACACTTCCTACAATGAGCAGTTCTTC. As protein: CSVRDTSYNEQFF.

The rearrangement uses TRBV6-5 and TRBJ2-5, with 7 bases fitting TRBD2. Germline assignment: CDR1 MNHEY and CDR2 SVGAGI. Unmatched junction bases numbered 2, after V lost 1 base and J lost 3 bases. This CDR3 has 14 amino acids. CDR3 nucleotides: TGTGCCAGCAGTTACTGGGGGGGGAAAGAGACCCAGTACTTC. It is translated as CASSYWGGKETQYF.

The V and J genes are TRBV6-6 and TRBJ1-1, with unresolved D. The CDR3 consists of 13 residues. Germline V CDR1 and CDR2: MNHNY, SVGAGI (reference sequence). Trimming stripped 2 bases from V and 1 base from J, with 5 bases between. CDR3 protein: CASSYRANTEAFF. In DNA form, the CDR3 reads TGTGCCAGCAGTTACAGAGCGAACACTGAAGCTTTCTTT.

This clone has a single count. The chain links TRBV9 to TRBJ2-1; unclear D gene. The germline V gene has CDR1 SGDLS and CDR2 YYNGEE. The CDR3 loop spans 17 amino acids. V was shortened by 0 bases and J by 0 bases, with 13 bases between the two germline ends. DNA for the CDR3: TGTGCCAGCAGCGTAGGAGGCGGTTCGAGCTCCTACAATGAGCAGTTCTTC. Translation gives CASSVGGGSSSYNEQFF.

This chain links TRBV4-1 with TRBJ2-5; the D is unclear. CDR3 length: 13 residues. V was clipped by 4 bases and J by 2 bases, with 8 bases between them. Germline CDR1 MGHRA, CDR2 YSYEKL. The CDR3 is CASSLVPQETQYF. The CDR3, as DNA: TGCGCCAGCAGCCTAGTCCCTCAAGAGACCCAGTACTTC.

The genes are TRBV4-3 and TRBJ1-5, with D unresolved. Germline V lookup: CDR1 LGHNA, CDR2 YSLEER. Trimming took 1 base from V and 4 from J, leaving 8 bases between them. The CDR3 consists of 14 residues. CDR3 amino acids: CASSQVAGNQPQHF. The CDR3 DNA reads TGCGCCAGCAGCCAAGTCGCCGGGAATCAGCCCCAGCATTTT.

The chain carries TRBV6-5 and TRBJ2-1, with D possibly TRBD1 on 6 matching bases. Germline CDR1 and CDR2: MNHEY and SVGAGI. The V end was cut by 1 base, the J end by 2 bases, with 9 bases between. This CDR3 is 15 amino acids long. The CDR3 loop reads CASSYYQGPYNEQFF. The CDR3 coding sequence is TGTGCCAGCAGTTACTACCAGGGGCCCTACAATGAGCAGTTCTTC.